What follows are 3 T cell receptor beta chains derived from one specimen sequenced in a study of cytomegalovirus exposure and HLA in healthy donors. Primers: 60 Vbeta forward and 13 Jbeta reverse. Profiling relied on immunoSEQ multiplex PCR, and the TCRdb table lists in-frame clones only, not all of them. The table records more than 60,000 clones, 75% to 80% of them present only once. The sample taken for sequencing was PBMCs. The receptor source for this set is a man between 18 and 29 years old in good health and CMV-seronegative.

This clone was seen a few times. This chain joins TRBV11-2 and TRBJ2-5, with a weak D call TRBD2 (7 bases). Trimming stripped 2 bases from V and 5 bases from J, with 12 bases between. This CDR3 contains 14 residues. Germline loops: CDR1 SGHAT, CDR2 FQNNGV. The CDR3 spells CASSLQGRDETQYF. DNA for the CDR3: TGTGCCAGCAGCTTACAGGGGAGGGATGAGACCCAGTACTTC. Variable domain in full (rest from reference TRBV11-2 and TRBJ2-5): EAGVAQSPRYKIIEKRQSVAFWCNPISGHATLYWYQQILGQGPKLLIQFQNNGVVDDSQLPKDRFSAERLKGVDSTLKIQPAKLEDSAVYLCASSLQGRDETQYFGPGTRLLVL.

The V call is TRBV7-3, the J call TRBJ2-1, with 12 positions matching TRBD2. Germline CDR1 is SGHTA and CDR2 is FQGTGA. Trimming took 0 bases from V and 6 from J; bases not matched to a gene: 6. The CDR3 sequence is 17 residues long. The CDR3 loop reads CASSLTSASGGANEQFF. As DNA, the CDR3 is TGTGCCAGCAGCTTAACGTCGGCTAGCGGGGGGGCCAATGAGCAGTTCTTC.

This rearrangement joins TRBV9 to TRBJ2-1, with TRBD1 identical over 10 bases. V lost 3 bases to trimming and J lost 1 base; unmatched junction nucleotides: 4. The V gene's germline CDR1 is SGDLS and CDR2 YYNGEE. The length of the CDR3 is 16 residues. The CDR3 reads CASSDRDRGSYNEQFF. In DNA form, the CDR3 reads TGTGCCAGCAGCGACAGGGACAGGGGATCCTACAATGAGCAGTTCTTC.